This is a list of T cell receptor beta chains from one sample in a study of blood T cell repertoires in COVID-19. The protocol was immunoSEQ multiplex PCR, while the TCRdb copy is restricted to in-frame clones and leaves out a portion. The table records 55,000 to 80,000 clones, around 79% of them present only once. Sequenced: peripheral blood. These receptors originate from a man aged 55 to 70 with acute or convalescent COVID-19. Both conserved end residues are part of each CDR3. D genes are given only for firm matches. Size values are once, few and many counts, or a class for expanded clones, and some rows have none.

V gene	clone size	D gene	J gene	CDR3 protein	CDR3 DNA
TRBV12-3/TRBV12-4	NA	TRBD1	TRBJ2-1	CASSGTGGNEQFF	TGTGCCAGCAGCGGGACAGGGGGGAATGAGCAGTTCTTC
TRBV27	few	TRBD2	TRBJ2-2	CASSPSGTRAGELFF	TGTGCCAGCAGTCCTAGCGGGACTAGGGCCGGGGAGCTGTTTTTT
TRBV5-6	NA	NA	TRBJ1-3	CASSFFGSSSGNTIYF	TGTGCCAGCAGCTTTTTCGGGTCGAGCTCTGGAAACACCATATATTTT
TRBV11-2	NA	NA	TRBJ2-2	CASSSGQNTGELFF	TGTGCCAGCAGCTCTGGACAGAACACCGGGGAGCTGTTTTTT
TRBV7-3	NA	TRBD1	TRBJ1-1	CASSLAGGLDTEAFF	TGTGCCAGCAGCCTTGCAGGGGGCTTGGACACTGAAGCTTTCTTT
TRBV11-2	NA	NA	TRBJ2-1	CASSLEQNNEQFF	TGTGCCAGCAGCTTAGAACAAAACAATGAGCAGTTCTTC
TRBV18	NA	TRBD1	TRBJ2-7	CASSSGQGAGYEQYF	TGTGCCAGCTCTTCGGGACAGGGGGCAGGCTACGAGCAGTACTTC
TRBV28	NA	TRBD2	TRBJ2-5	CASSFGTSAGDGETQYF	TGTGCCAGCAGTTTTGGTACATCGGCGGGAGATGGTGAGACCCAGTACTTC
TRBV27	NA	TRBD1	TRBJ2-7	CASSLITPGQGTKSYEQYF	TGTGCCAGCAGTCTTATAACCCCCGGACAGGGAACAAAATCCTACGAGCAGTACTTC
TRBV19	NA	TRBD1	TRBJ2-1	CASTEIPGQKQFF	TGTGCCAGTACCGAAATACCGGGACAGAAGCAGTTCTTC
TRBV7-3	NA	TRBD1	TRBJ1-6	CASSLLGQNNSPLHF	TGTGCCAGCAGCTTATTGGGACAGAATAATTCACCCCTCCACTTT
TRBV5-1	NA	NA	TRBJ1-5	CASSLDRSPNQPQHF	TGCGCCAGCAGCTTGGACAGGAGCCCTAATCAGCCCCAGCATTTT
TRBV19	NA	TRBD1	TRBJ1-1	CASRVTGANTEAFF	TGTGCCAGTAGGGTGACAGGGGCTAACACTGAAGCTTTCTTT
TRBV18	NA	TRBD1	TRBJ2-5	CASSLLDRGVQETQYF	TGTGCCAGCTCACTTTTGGACAGGGGCGTGCAAGAGACCCAGTACTTC
TRBV19	once	NA	TRBJ1-5	CASTDRSANQPQHF	TGTGCCAGTACTGACAGGTCAGCCAATCAGCCCCAGCATTTT
TRBV28	NA	NA	TRBJ2-2	CASSLSGKLNTGELFF	TGTGCCAGCAGTTTATCCGGGAAATTGAACACCGGGGAGCTGTTTTTT
TRBV4-2	few	NA	TRBJ1-2	CASSQSTGSYGYTF	TGTGCCAGCAGCCAATCAACGGGAAGCTATGGCTACACCTTC
TRBV27	few	TRBD1	TRBJ1-1	CASRGQGNTEAFF	TGTGCCAGCAGAGGACAGGGGAACACTGAAGCTTTCTTT
TRBV3-1/TRBV3-2	NA	NA	TRBJ2-7	CASSQEGGSENYEQYF	TGTGCCAGCAGCCAAGAAGGCGGCAGCGAGAACTACGAGCAGTACTTC
TRBV6-5	NA	NA	TRBJ1-2	CASRKTGRNNYGYTF	TGTGCCAGCAGAAAGACAGGAAGAAACAACTATGGCTACACCTTC
TRBV5-1	NA	TRBD1	TRBJ1-5	CASRFRQGDGQPQHF	TGCGCCAGCAGGTTTAGACAGGGTGACGGCCAGCCCCAGCATTTT
TRBV5-1	NA	TRBD2	TRBJ2-5	CASWVAGDDETQYF	TGCGCCAGCTGGGTTGCGGGGGACGATGAGACCCAGTACTTC
TRBV13	NA	NA	TRBJ2-2	CASSLPWSSNTGELFF	TGTGCCAGCAGCTTACCCTGGAGTTCGAACACCGGGGAGCTGTTTTTT
TRBV28	NA	NA	TRBJ1-2	CASSSPGEAYGYTF	TGTGCCAGCAGTTCCCCGGGGGAAGCCTATGGCTACACCTTC
TRBV5-1	NA	TRBD1	TRBJ2-7	CASGMTGLRSVDEQYF	TGCGCCAGCGGGATGACAGGGTTAAGGTCCGTGGACGAGCAGTACTTC
TRBV5-6	NA	NA	TRBJ1-1	CASSFLTGGNTEAFF	TGTGCCAGCAGCTTTCTTACCGGGGGTAACACTGAAGCTTTCTTT
TRBV28	NA	NA	TRBJ1-2	CASSFPGHSNYGYTF	TGTGCCAGCAGTTTCCCGGGACACTCCAACTATGGCTACACCTTC
TRBV5-8	NA	NA	TRBJ2-3	CASSSRGSLSTDTQYF	TGTGCCAGCAGCTCCCGAGGTTCTCTTAGCACAGATACGCAGTATTTT
TRBV6-6	NA	NA	TRBJ1-1	CASRRRENTEAFF	TGTGCCAGCAGACGGAGGGAGAACACTGAAGCTTTCTTT
TRBV2	NA	NA	TRBJ1-1	CASSHLGGAEAFF	TGTGCCAGCAGCCACCTGGGGGGGGCTGAAGCTTTCTTT
TRBV5-1	NA	NA	TRBJ1-1	CASSLVQGVNTEAFF	TGCGCCAGCAGCTTGGTACAGGGTGTGAACACTGAAGCTTTCTTT